Here is one TCR beta chain with its context. Clones were read by immunoSEQ multiplex PCR, and TCRdb kept only the in-frame ones, dropping some. Of tens of thousands of clones in the sample, about 93% were seen once. The record originates from a study of T cell changes during pregnancy in multiple sclerosis. Germline CDR1 reads SGHDT; CDR2 reads YYEEEE. Trimming removed 0 bases from V and 7 bases from J, with 8 bases in between. The CDR3 runs 14 residues. The clonotype was recovered from a female donor in good health, enrolled as a control in a pregnancy study. The sample consisted of peripheral blood, taken in the third trimester of pregnancy. The chain couples TRBV5-6 to TRBJ1-6; D gene unclear. CDR3 in amino acids: CASSLGRGNSPLHF. DNA of the CDR3: TGTGCCAGCAGCTTGGGGCGGGGAAATTCACCCCTCCACTTT.